The clone carrying this TCR beta chain has a handful of counts. What it binds is unknown. Distinct nucleotide sequences in the sample also encode this CDR3. This sample was taken from a study of CD8+ T cells in alopecia areata. The study's findings and limits: Among the cells sequenced in scalp samples are also the resident alphabeta T cells of normal skin.

Sequencing templates came from extracted RNA that was reverse transcribed into cDNA. Sequencing was performed with immunoSEQ multiplex PCR; in TCRdb, only in-frame clones are kept and a portion is missing. This table holds around 120,000 clones, over 60% found once. Germline V lookup: CDR1 SGHTA, CDR2 FQGNSA. CDR3 length equals 13 residues. Deletions cut 3 bases from V and 2 bases from J, with 8 bases between. Material for sequencing was CD4+ T cells sorted from blood. J is TRBJ2-7 and V is TRBV7-2, with D unclear. This clonotype originated in a human donor in good health. The CDR3: CASSLGSPYEQYF. In DNA, the CDR3 is TGTGCCAGCAGCTTGGGATCCCCCTACGAGCAGTACTTC.